The 18 T cell receptor beta chains in this list originate from one sample, sequenced in a study of T-cell memory formation after mild COVID-19. In TCRdb, the 5' RACE reads were re-called with MiXCR into one record per CDR3 protein. The table shows approximately 65,000 distinct CDR3 sequences, with 16% occurring only once. Specimen: PBMCs or a T cell subset sorted from them (not recorded which). These receptors all come from an adult woman who had mild COVID-19 (a few samples of this study predate the infection). Cell type and time point are not known.

This clonotype was detected a few times. V usage is TRBV7-9 and J usage is TRBJ2-5, with D unclear. The CDR3 loop spans 14 amino acids. Germline assignment: CDR1 SEHNR and CDR2 FQNEAQ (reference sequence). Deletions cut 5 bases from V and 5 bases from J, with 15 bases between. The CDR3 region is CASSPRAGRETQYF. CDR3 coding DNA: TGTGCCAGCAGCCCCCGGGCCGGGCGGGAGACCCAGTACTTC.

The chain is built from TRBV5-6 and TRBJ2-2; possibly TRBD1 for D (5 bases). Germline CDR1 is SGHDT and CDR2 is YYEEEE. V was cut by 1 base and J by 7 bases, with 14 bases left in between. The CDR3 covers 15 residues. The CDR3 spells CASSLLVQGIGELFF. CDR3 bases: TGTGCCAGCAGCTTGTTGGTGCAGGGTATCGGGGAGCTGTTTTTT.

The chain carries TRBV5-1 and TRBJ1-2, with no clear D. V lost 2 bases and J 4 bases, leaving 12 bases between the germline ends. CDR1 and CDR2 (germline): SGHRS, YFSETQ. This CDR3 has 14 residues. Here the CDR3 reads CASSFQPSAYGYTF. CDR3 coding DNA: TGCGCCAGCAGCTTCCAGCCCAGCGCCTATGGCTACACCTTC.

In this sample, this clonotype turned up a few times. The chain uses TRBV12-3 or TRBV12-4 and TRBJ2-1; D gene ambiguous. CDR3 length: 12 residues. Trimming shortened V by 5 bases and J by 9 bases, and 11 bases separated the two germline ends. Here the CDR3 DNA reads TGTGCCAGCAGTCTCACCCGGGTTGAGCAGTTCTTC. Its translation: CASSLTRVEQFF.

Only a few counts were recorded for this clonotype. V gene TRBV5-6 combines with J gene TRBJ1-3; D unclear. Deletions cut 4 bases from V and 0 bases from J, with 2 bases between. Germline V gene data show CDR1 as SGHDT and CDR2 as YYEEEE. This CDR3 has 12 residues. CDR3 loop: CASSLSGNTIYF. CDR3 DNA sequence: TGTGCCAGCAGCCTCTCTGGAAACACCATATATTTT.

This clonotype has just a few counts. J is TRBJ2-5 and V is TRBV4-1; 9 bases are shared with TRBD1. Germline V gives CDR1 MGHRA, CDR2 YSYEKL. With V trimmed by 5 bases and J by 5 bases, 6 bases remained unmatched. The CDR3 is 14 amino acids. The CDR3 loop reads CASSLDRGGETQYF. In DNA, the CDR3 is TGCGCCAGCAGCTTGGACAGGGGAGGGGAGACCCAGTACTTC.

CDR3: CASRRTEGEQYF. The CDR3 DNA sequence: TGTGCCAGCAGAAGGACCGAGGGCGAGCAGTACTTC. V usage is TRBV27 and J usage is TRBJ2-7; TRBD2 is a possible D gene (5 bases). V lost 6 bases to trimming and J lost 6 bases, with 12 bases between them. This CDR3 contains 12 residues. Per the germline V gene, CDR1 is MNHEY and CDR2 is SMNVEV (reference sequence).

This clonotype was counted only a few times. The chain uses TRBV5-1 and TRBJ2-7; TRBD1 matches at 7 bases. The junction had 6 bases not matched to a gene; V was cut back by 6 bases and J by 0 bases. Germline CDR1 is SGHRS and CDR2 is YFSETQ. The CDR3 totals 14 residues. The CDR3 bases are TGCGCCAGCAACCTCGACAGGGCCTCCTACGAGCAGTACTTC. Translating it yields CASNLDRASYEQYF. Based on the CDR3 plus reference TRBV5-1 and TRBJ2-7, the full variable domain is KAGVTQTPRYLIKTRGQQVTLSCSPISGHRSVSWYQQTPGQGLQFLFEYFSETQRNKGNFPGRFSGRQFSNSRSEMNVSTLELGDSALYLCASNLDRASYEQYFGPGTRLTVT.

This clonotype appeared a few times. This chain uses TRBV5-1 with TRBJ2-1, with D perhaps TRBD1 (5 bases). Germline CDR1 reads SGHRS; CDR2 reads YFSETQ. Trimming pared 2 bases from V and 8 bases from J, leaving 8 bases between. This CDR3 contains 12 residues. The CDR3 DNA reads as TGCGCCAGCAGCTTCCAGGGCGATGAGCAGTTCTTC. Its translation is CASSFQGDEQFF.

The rearrangement links TRBV6-5 to TRBJ2-3, with D tentatively TRBD2 (5 bases). CDR1 and CDR2 (germline): MNHEY, SVGAGI. Trimming left V 2 bases short and J 4 bases short, with 13 bases between. The CDR3 spans 15 residues. As DNA, the CDR3 is TGTGCCAGCAGTTACCCCCGGAGCGGCGCAGATACGCAGTATTTT. This sequence encodes CASSYPRSGADTQYF.

The chain couples TRBV7-2 to TRBJ2-4, with 7 bases that match TRBD2. Germline-derived CDR1 and CDR2 are SGHTA and FQGNSA. The trim removed 2 bases at V and 7 bases at J, leaving 14 bases unmatched. The CDR3 length is 17 residues. CDR3 residues: CASSLSNGGGRQNIQYF. For the CDR3, the DNA is TGTGCCAGCAGCTTATCAAATGGGGGAGGGCGACAGAACATTCAGTACTTC.

This clonotype was observed at least ten times. The DNA is omitted, as the CDR3 cannot be located on it reliably, and the CDR3 follows TCRdb's listing. V gene TRBV25-1 combines with J gene TRBJ2-1; the D call TRBD1 from the table was never checked on the DNA. Germline-derived CDR1 and CDR2 are MGHDK and SYGVNS. Ends included, the CDR3 has 13 residues. The CDR3 region is CASTSGFGQGSLF.

This clonotype turned up a few times. The chain is built from TRBV24-1 and TRBJ1-2; 8 positions agree with TRBD1. The CDR3 extends over 14 amino acids. Germline-derived CDR1 and CDR2 are KGHDR and SFDVKD. V lost 1 base and J lost 8; bases outside the gene matches: 5. CDR3 loop: CATSDFGTGDGYTF. The CDR3 region has the DNA TGTGCCACCAGTGATTTTGGGACAGGCGACGGCTACACCTTC.

This clonotype has just a few counts. The chain recombines TRBV6-5 with TRBJ1-1; 7 nucleotides line up with TRBD1. The V gene's germline CDR1 is MNHEY and CDR2 SVGAGI. The V segment lost 3 bases and the J segment 5 bases; nucleotides outside the gene matches: 3. This CDR3 has 13 residues. The CDR3 nucleotides are TGTGCCAGCAGTTATACAGGGGAAACTGAAGCTTTCTTT. This encodes CASSYTGETEAFF.

This clonotype came up a few times. The chain has TRBV15 and TRBJ2-5; D possibly corresponds to TRBD1 (6 bases). Looked up from germline, CDR1 is LNHNV and CDR2 is YYDKDF (reference sequence). CDR3 length: 16 residues. Trimming cost V 4 bases and J 0 bases, with 15 bases left between them. CDR3 amino acids: CATSTPISGDQETQYF. CDR3 nucleotide sequence: TGTGCCACCAGCACTCCGATTTCAGGGGACCAAGAGACCCAGTACTTC.

This clonotype was seen more than once but under ten times. The V gene is TRBV2, the J gene TRBJ2-1; 9 positions agree with TRBD2. The CDR3 covers 15 residues. Germline V gene data show CDR1 as SNHLY and CDR2 as FYNNEI. V shed 4 bases, J shed 4 bases, and the junction held 5 bases outside the gene matches. CDR3 DNA: TGTGCCAGCAGTGTGGTGCTAGCGGGGTACAATGAGCAGTTCTTC. Protein product: CASSVVLAGYNEQFF.

This sequence joins TRBV5-1 and TRBJ2-7; D may correspond to TRBD1 or TRBD2 (5 bases each). Trimming cost V 4 bases and J 2 bases, with 13 bases left between them. The CDR3 contains 14 residues. CDR1 is SGHRS, CDR2 YFSETQ, per germline. The CDR3 coding sequence is TGCGCCAGCAGCGATGGACGGGGACCCTACGAGCAGTACTTC. Its protein is CASSDGRGPYEQYF. Combining the CDR3 with reference TRBV5-1 and TRBJ2-7 gives the whole variable domain KAGVTQTPRYLIKTRGQQVTLSCSPISGHRSVSWYQQTPGQGLQFLFEYFSETQRNKGNFPGRFSGRQFSNSRSEMNVSTLELGDSALYLCASSDGRGPYEQYFGPGTRLTVT.

This rearrangement joins TRBV13 to TRBJ2-1; D is ambiguous. There are 13 residues in the CDR3. With 1 base removed from V and 5 bases from J, the gap between germline ends came to 6 bases. The germline V gene encodes CDR1 PRHDT and CDR2 FYEKMQ (reference sequence). Written as DNA, the CDR3 is TGTGCCAGCAGCTTAGTCGCGGACAATGAGCAGTTCTTC. Amino acids: CASSLVADNEQFF.